The 31 T cell receptor beta chains given below trace back to one sample, sequenced in a study of blood T cell repertoires in COVID-19. Sequencing was performed with immunoSEQ multiplex PCR; in TCRdb, only in-frame clones are kept and a portion is missing. The data show about 74,000 clones, 83% seen once. Material: peripheral blood. The origin of the receptors is a man older than 75 with acute or convalescent COVID-19.

J is TRBJ2-7 and V is TRBV9, with D possibly being TRBD1 (6 bases). This CDR3 has 14 amino acids. Trimming removed 4 bases from V and 5 bases from J, with 16 bases in between. CDR1 SGDLS and CDR2 YYNGEE come from the germline V gene. In nucleotides, the CDR3 is TGTGCCAGCAGCCTCCTAGGGGGAGACGACGAGCAGTACTTC. It yields the protein CASSLLGGDDEQYF.

In this sample, this clone turned up once. The chain recombines TRBV6-2 or TRBV6-3 with TRBJ1-4, with D possibly being TRBD1 (5 bases). V lost 5 bases to trimming and J lost 4 bases, with 14 bases between them. This CDR3 has 15 amino acids. CDR1 MNHEY and CDR2 SVGEGT come from the germline V gene. This CDR3 is CASSPRQTYNEKLFF. The CDR3 bases are TGTGCCAGCAGTCCCCGACAGACATATAATGAAAAACTGTTTTTT.

The V and J genes are TRBV19 and TRBJ2-7; a possible D gene is TRBD2 (6 bases). CDR1 and CDR2 from the germline V gene are LNHDA and SQIVND (reference sequence). The CDR3 length is 14 residues. V lost 5 bases and J 4 bases, leaving 15 bases between the germline ends. In DNA, the CDR3 is TGTGCCAGTAGTTCCCGGGTCGGGGGATACGAGCAGTACTTC. The encoded protein is CASSSRVGGYEQYF.

The chain couples TRBV4-1 to TRBJ2-5; TRBD2 agrees at 7 bases. This CDR3 contains 15 residues. J lost 11 bases, V lost 0 bases, and 12 bases had no gene match. From germline, CDR1 is MGHRA and CDR2 YSYEKL. The CDR3 region has the DNA TGCGCCAGCAGCCAAGAGGCTAGCGGTAACCCCCCACAGTACTTC. It translates to CASSQEASGNPPQYF.

This sequence joins TRBV6-2 or TRBV6-3 and TRBJ1-6; a weak D match, TRBD1 (5 bases). The CDR3 has 15 residues. With 2 bases removed from V and 5 bases from J, the gap between germline ends came to 10 bases. From germline, CDR1 is MNHEY and CDR2 SVGEGT. CDR3 region: CASSYAKGNNSPLHF. In DNA, the CDR3 is TGTGCCAGCAGTTACGCGAAGGGGAATAATTCACCCCTCCACTTT.

The genes are TRBV30 and TRBJ1-1; no definite D call. V lost 2 bases and J 4 bases, leaving 5 bases between the germline ends. The CDR3 has 11 amino acids. Germline values: CDR1 GTSNPN, CDR2 SVGIG (reference sequence). In DNA, the CDR3 is TGTGCCTGGAGTTCTTCCACTGAAGCTTTCTTT. Translation gives CAWSSSTEAFF.

The V gene is TRBV9, the J gene TRBJ2-1, with 9 bases matching TRBD2. This CDR3 spans 15 amino acids. The germline V gene encodes CDR1 SGDLS and CDR2 YYNGEE. V was pared by 4 bases and J by 7 bases, with 9 bases of the junction left unmatched. CDR3 loop: CASSFSSGGINEQFF. DNA of the CDR3: TGTGCCAGCAGCTTTTCAAGCGGGGGGATAAATGAGCAGTTCTTC.

The genes are TRBV12-3 or TRBV12-4 and TRBJ2-3, with no clear D. The CDR3 is 11 residues long. V was trimmed by 7 bases and J by 3 bases, leaving 5 bases between them. Here the CDR3 DNA reads TGTGCCAGCACCGGGACAGATACGCAGTATTTT. This translates into CASTGTDTQYF.

CDR3 nucleotide sequence: TGCGCCAGCAGCTTGGACCCCGGGACAAACACCGGGGAGCTGTTTTTT. This codes for CASSLDPGTNTGELFF. The V call is TRBV5-1, the J call TRBJ2-2, with a tentative D call TRBD1 (6 bases). The V end was cut by 0 bases, the J end by 2 bases, with 11 bases between. The germline gives CDR1 SGHRS, CDR2 YFSETQ. The CDR3 is 16 residues long.

V and J are TRBV11-3 and TRBJ2-1, with D maybe TRBD2 (6 bases). The CDR3 extends over 13 amino acids. Germline V gene sequence: CDR1 SGHNT, CDR2 YENEEA. V lost 5 bases to trimming and J lost 9 bases, with 14 bases between them. The CDR3 coding sequence is TGTGCCAGCAGCCGGGACTCCCGATTTGAGCAGTTCTTC. This encodes CASSRDSRFEQFF.

This clone has only a few counts. V usage is TRBV5-8 and J usage is TRBJ2-3, with 14 positions matching TRBD2. CDR1 SGHTS and CDR2 YDEGEE come from the germline V gene. The CDR3 loop spans 18 amino acids. The trim removed 4 bases at V and 3 bases at J, leaving 10 bases unmatched. This chain's CDR3 is CASSTGLAGATGTDTQYF. DNA of the CDR3: TGTGCCAGCAGCACGGGACTAGCGGGAGCCACGGGGACAGATACGCAGTATTTT.

This rearrangement joins TRBV28 to TRBJ2-1; the D gene is possibly TRBD2 (6 bases). In germline, CDR1 is MDHEN, CDR2 SYDVKM. V dropped 8 bases and J dropped 4 bases, with 24 bases sitting between them. The CDR3 extends over 17 amino acids. The CDR3 region has the DNA TGTGCCAGCTGGGCAGCATTAGGCGGAGGGGTTTACAATGAGCAGTTCTTC. It is translated as CASWAALGGGVYNEQFF. Complete variable domain (other parts from reference TRBV28 and TRBJ2-1): DVKVTQSSRYLVKRTGEKVFLECVQDMDHENMFWYRQDPGLGLRLIYFSYDVKMKEKGDIPEGYSVSREKKERFSLILESASTNQTSMYLCASWAALGGGVYNEQFFGPGTRLTVL.

The chain combines TRBV5-1 with TRBJ2-2; D possibly corresponds to TRBD1 (5 bases). CDR1 is SGHRS and CDR2 is YFSETQ in the germline V gene. The V end was cut by 1 base, the J end by 0 bases, with 13 bases between. The CDR3 has 17 residues. The CDR3 sequence is CASSLRGGESNTGELFF. The CDR3 nucleotides are TGCGCCAGCAGCTTGAGGGGTGGGGAATCGAACACCGGGGAGCTGTTTTTT.

This clone was counted once. The V and J genes are TRBV5-1 and TRBJ2-1, with 8 bases fitting TRBD2. The V gene end was trimmed by 2 bases and the J gene end by 4 bases; junction bases not matched to a gene: 17. The CDR3 totals 19 residues. The germline V gene encodes CDR1 SGHRS and CDR2 YFSETQ. Here the CDR3 reads CASSFGTSGPPGPYNEQFF. CDR3 sequence (DNA): TGCGCCAGCAGCTTTGGAACTAGCGGCCCCCCGGGGCCTTACAATGAGCAGTTCTTC.

This rearrangement joins TRBV3-1 (or the pseudogene TRBV3-2) to TRBJ2-1, with 10 positions matching TRBD1. The CDR3 spans 14 residues. The V gene end was trimmed by 6 bases and the J gene end by 6 bases; junction bases not matched to a gene: 5. The germline V gene has CDR1 LGHDT and CDR2 YNNKEL (reference sequence). CDR3 region: CASRGWTGGNEQFF. The CDR3 DNA sequence: TGTGCCAGCAGGGGATGGACAGGGGGCAATGAGCAGTTCTTC.

This chain joins TRBV14 and TRBJ1-2, with no clear D. Between the trimmed V and J ends, which lost 5 bases and 6 bases, there was a span of 10 bases. Germline CDR1 reads SGHDN; CDR2 reads FVKESK. The CDR3 runs to 12 residues. The CDR3 protein is CASSSVGDGYTF. In DNA form, the CDR3 reads TGTGCCAGCAGCTCTGTCGGGGATGGCTACACCTTC.

The CDR3 DNA follows: TGTGCCACCACGAAGGGCGGGACAGATACGCAGTATTTT. It codes for CATTKGGTDTQYF. The rearrangement joins TRBV24-1 to TRBJ2-3, with D perhaps TRBD2 (5 bases). V was clipped by 8 bases and J by 3 bases, with 11 bases between them. This CDR3 is built from 13 residues. Looked up from germline, CDR1 is KGHDR and CDR2 is SFDVKD.

This chain connects TRBV3-1 (or the pseudogene TRBV3-2) to TRBJ2-6; weak D call: TRBD2 (7 bases). There are 18 residues in the CDR3. V was shortened by 4 bases and J by 4 bases, with 20 bases between the two germline ends. Germline V gives CDR1 LGHDT, CDR2 YNNKEL (reference sequence). CDR3 sequence: CASSPGPQGGLGANVLTF. The CDR3 coding sequence is TGTGCCAGCAGCCCCGGCCCACAGGGAGGGTTGGGGGCCAACGTCCTGACTTTC.

This clone appeared once. The chain uses TRBV7-9 and TRBJ2-7; 7 bases map to TRBD1. V lost 5 bases to trimming and J lost 3 bases; unmatched junction nucleotides: 4. The CDR3 is 13 amino acids. Per germline, CDR1 SEHNR and CDR2 FQNEAQ (reference sequence). The CDR3 sequence: CASSPGQIYEQYF. CDR3 bases: TGTGCCAGCAGCCCGGGACAGATCTACGAGCAGTACTTC. The full variable domain, in which reference TRBV7-9 and TRBJ2-7 provide the parts outside the CDR3, is DTGVSQNPRHKITKRGQNVTFRCDPISEHNRLYWYRQTLGQGPEFLTYFQNEAQLEKSRLLSDRFSAERPKGSFSTLEIQRTEQGDSAMYLCASSPGQIYEQYFGPGTRLTVT.

This CDR3 reads CASSLSLAESTDTQYF. In nucleotides, the CDR3 is TGTGCCAGCAGTTTAAGCCTAGCGGAGAGCACAGATACGCAGTATTTT. V and J are TRBV28 and TRBJ2-3, with 7 bases lining up with TRBD2. CDR3 length: 16 amino acids. The germline CDR1 and CDR2 sequences are MDHEN and SYDVKM. Trimming took 2 bases from V and 0 from J; bases not matched to a gene: 5.

This chain uses TRBV19 with TRBJ2-3; D might be TRBD2 (6 bases). Deletions cut 3 bases from V and 4 bases from J, with 14 bases between. The CDR3 totals 15 residues. Germline assignment: CDR1 LNHDA and CDR2 SQIVND (reference sequence). For the CDR3, the DNA is TGTGCCAGTAGTATGGCGGGAAATCTGGCAGATACGCAGTATTTT. Encoded protein: CASSMAGNLADTQYF.

This clone was recorded once. This chain connects TRBV3-1 (or the pseudogene TRBV3-2) to TRBJ2-5, with 11 bases that match TRBD2. J gave up 2 bases and V 1 base, and 3 bases lay outside the gene matches. The germline CDR1 and CDR2 sequences are LGHDT and YNNKEL (reference sequence). The CDR3 has 16 amino acids. The CDR3 DNA follows: TGTGCCAGCAGCCAAGGATCTAGCGGGGGGCAAGAGACCCAGTACTTC. The encoded protein is CASSQGSSGGQETQYF.

This rearrangement joins TRBV28 to TRBJ2-1, with D possibly TRBD2 on 5 matching bases. In germline, CDR1 is MDHEN, CDR2 SYDVKM. The CDR3 is 15 residues long. V was cut by 2 bases and J by 7 bases, with 15 bases left in between. CDR3 residues: CASSLSHGLANEQFF. CDR3 nucleotides: TGTGCCAGCAGTTTAAGTCACGGGCTAGCAAATGAGCAGTTCTTC.

V usage is TRBV1 and J usage is TRBJ1-5. TRBV1 is noted as a pseudogene. The CDR3 totals 15 residues. The chain's CDR3 is CTSSQERSSNQPQHF. CDR3 bases: TGCACCAGCAGCCAAGAGCGAAGTAGCAATCAGCCCCAGCATTTT.

The rearrangement joins TRBV11-2 to TRBJ2-7, with D possibly TRBD2 on 5 matching bases. The CDR3 runs to 14 residues. Germline V gene data show CDR1 as SGHAT and CDR2 as FQNNGV. V was clipped by 0 bases and J by 0 bases, with 6 bases between them. CDR3 nucleotides: TGTGCCAGCAGCTTAGATCGGGGCTCCTACGAGCAGTACTTC. Encoded protein: CASSLDRGSYEQYF. Together with reference TRBV11-2 and TRBJ2-7, the CDR3 gives the full variable domain: EAGVAQSPRYKIIEKRQSVAFWCNPISGHATLYWYQQILGQGPKLLIQFQNNGVVDDSQLPKDRFSAERLKGVDSTLKIQPAKLEDSAVYLCASSLDRGSYEQYFGPGTRLTVT.

The chain employs TRBV5-1 and TRBJ2-1; 9 nucleotides align to TRBD2. J gave up 4 bases and V 0 bases, and 2 bases lay outside the gene matches. Germline V CDR1 and CDR2: SGHRS, YFSETQ. The CDR3 consists of 15 residues. CDR3 residues: CASSLGLAGYNEQFF. The CDR3 DNA is TGCGCCAGCAGCTTGGGCCTAGCGGGGTACAATGAGCAGTTCTTC.

The rearrangement uses TRBV5-4 and TRBJ2-7, with TRBD2 identical over 10 bases. The germline V gene has CDR1 SGHNT and CDR2 YYREEE (reference sequence). This CDR3 is built from 15 residues. The junction had 9 bases not matched to a gene; V was cut back by 4 bases and J by 5 bases. For the CDR3, the DNA is TGTGCCAGCAGCCGAAGCGGGAGGGAAGGCAACGAGCAGTACTTC. Amino acids: CASSRSGREGNEQYF.

The CDR3 coding sequence is TGTGCCAGCAGTTTGGACTGGAGGGTTTACAATGAGCAGTTCTTC. This translates into CASSLDWRVYNEQFF. The chain carries TRBV6-5 and TRBJ2-1; possibly TRBD2 for D (6 bases). Germline CDR1 and CDR2: MNHEY and SVGAGI. The length of the CDR3 is 15 residues. V lost 4 bases, J lost 4 bases, and 14 bases lay in between.

The chain uses TRBV10-3 and TRBJ1-3; D gene ambiguous. There are 15 residues in the CDR3. Trimming removed 2 bases at V and 0 bases at J, with 8 bases between. Germline-derived CDR1 and CDR2 are ENHRY and SYGVKD. The CDR3 DNA follows: TGTGCCATCAGTGAGGAGGTTATCTCTGGAAACACCATATATTTT. It translates to CAISEEVISGNTIYF.

The J gene is TRBJ2-2, the V gene TRBV5-1; 10 bases agree with TRBD1. From germline, CDR1 is SGHRS and CDR2 YFSETQ. This CDR3 region has 15 residues. V trimming: 6 bases; J trimming: 0 bases; junction bases outside the gene matches: 2. CDR3 in DNA: TGCGCCAGCACCGGGACAGGGGCGAACACCGGGGAGCTGTTTTTT. The encoded protein is CASTGTGANTGELFF.

In this sample, this clone turned up once. The V gene is TRBV11-3, the J gene TRBJ1-5; D is ambiguous. With 2 bases removed from V and 5 bases from J, the gap between germline ends came to 19 bases. CDR3 length: 17 residues. The V gene's germline CDR1 is SGHNT and CDR2 YENEEA. CDR3 protein: CASSLRLGRYKDQPQHF. CDR3 nucleotides: TGTGCCAGCAGCTTAAGGTTGGGCAGATACAAAGATCAGCCCCAGCATTTT.